These 13 T cell receptor beta chains were all obtained from the same sample, sequenced in a study of T cell responses to AZD1222 COVID-19 vaccine. The protocol was immunoSEQ multiplex PCR, while the TCRdb copy is restricted to in-frame clones and leaves out a portion. The sample lists under 200,000 clones, more than 70% occurring once. Source: peripheral blood, taken 28 days after the second AZD1222 dose. The origin of the receptors is an adult who received the AZD1222 COVID-19 vaccine.

This clone was counted a single time. The chain links TRBV9 to TRBJ1-4, with 9 nucleotides matching TRBD1. The CDR3 has 20 amino acids. V dropped 4 bases and J dropped 3; count of bases not matched to a gene: 19. The germline V gene encodes CDR1 SGDLS and CDR2 YYNGEE. CDR3 residues: CASSPQAGQGPPPPNEKLFF. The CDR3 region has the DNA TGTGCCAGCAGCCCCCAGGCGGGACAGGGCCCCCCCCCACCTAATGAAAAACTGTTTTTT.

This chain connects TRBV28 to TRBJ2-2; 10 nucleotides agree with TRBD2. CDR1 and CDR2 (germline): MDHEN, SYDVKM. This CDR3 region has 16 residues. V trimming: 5 bases; J trimming: 5 bases; junction bases outside the gene matches: 8. The CDR3 region has the DNA TGTGCCAGCAGTACGGGACTAGCGCTTGGGACCGGGGAGCTGTTTTTT. Its protein product is CASSTGLALGTGELFF.

In this sample, this clone turned up once. The rearrangement uses TRBV3-1 (or the pseudogene TRBV3-2) and TRBJ1-4; D is perhaps TRBD1 (5 bases). CDR3 size: 15 residues. Trimming pared 3 bases from V and 5 bases from J, leaving 13 bases between. Germline-derived CDR1 and CDR2 are LGHDT and YNNKEL (reference sequence). CDR3 sequence reads: CASSQAQGRNEKLFF. The CDR3 bases are TGTGCCAGCAGCCAGGCTCAGGGTAGGAATGAAAAACTGTTTTTT.

This clone was found once. The chain links TRBV13 to TRBJ1-4; D unresolved. CDR3 length equals 12 residues. V gave up 5 bases and J gave up 8 bases, with 9 bases separating them. CDR1 and CDR2 from the germline V gene are PRHDT and FYEKMQ (reference sequence). The CDR3 sequence: CASSPVGEKLFF. For the CDR3, the DNA is TGTGCCAGCAGCCCCGTTGGGGAAAAACTGTTTTTT.

This chain joins TRBV7-2 and TRBJ1-5; 8 bases align to TRBD1. CDR1 is SGHTA and CDR2 is FQGNSA in the germline V gene. V was pared by 4 bases and J by 6 bases, with 8 bases of the junction left unmatched. The CDR3 sequence is 15 residues long. CDR3 DNA: TGTGCCAGCAGCTCCGCAGGGGGCGCGGGTCAGCCCCAGCATTTT. Translation: CASSSAGGAGQPQHF.

The chain couples TRBV7-2 to TRBJ2-7, with 9 bases that match TRBD1. This CDR3 contains 14 residues. With V trimmed by 5 bases and J by 2 bases, 4 bases remained unmatched. CDR1 and CDR2 (germline): SGHTA, FQGNSA. CDR3 sequence reads: CASSTRQGAYEQYF. The DNA for the CDR3 is TGTGCCAGCAGCACCAGACAGGGGGCCTACGAGCAGTACTTC.

The V gene is TRBV24-1, the J gene TRBJ2-5; 9 bases match TRBD2. Germline loops: CDR1 KGHDR, CDR2 SFDVKD. J gave up 3 bases and V 0 bases, and 4 bases lay outside the gene matches. This CDR3 region has 16 residues. CDR3 loop: CATSDLEAGGEETQYF. In DNA form, the CDR3 reads TGTGCCACCAGTGATTTGGAAGCGGGAGGCGAAGAGACCCAGTACTTC.

The rearrangement uses TRBV7-9 and TRBJ2-7, with 10 bases identical to TRBD1. Germline CDR1 is SEHNR and CDR2 is FQNEAQ (reference sequence). Trimming took 8 bases from V and 5 from J; bases not matched to a gene: 12. The CDR3 totals 15 residues. CDR3 nucleotide sequence: TGTGCCAGCTCCTACCGGGACAGGGGTACCCACGAGCAGTACTTC. Amino acid sequence: CASSYRDRGTHEQYF.

The chain is built from TRBV5-1 and TRBJ2-7; D assignment may be TRBD1 or TRBD2 (5 bases each). The germline V and J ends were trimmed by 3 bases and 6 bases, with 13 bases remaining between them. The CDR3 contains 13 residues. Germline V CDR1 and CDR2: SGHRS, YFSETQ. CDR3: CASSSRDGLEQYF. Written as DNA, the CDR3 is TGCGCCAGCAGCTCCCGGGACGGCCTCGAGCAGTACTTC.

The chain combines TRBV7-2 with TRBJ1-4; D remains unclear. There are 16 residues in the CDR3. The germline CDR1 and CDR2 sequences are SGHTA and FQGNSA. V lost 0 bases and J 2 bases, leaving 10 bases between the germline ends. CDR3 region: CASSLAQTGTNEKLFF. For the CDR3, the DNA is TGTGCCAGCAGCTTAGCGCAGACGGGCACTAATGAAAAACTGTTTTTT.

This clone was observed a few times. In nucleotides, the CDR3 is TGTGCCATCAGTGAGAGTGGGAGGGCCGATCGTGCGTACTTC. Its translation: CAISESGRADRAYF. V is TRBV10-3 and J is TRBJ2-7; 7 positions match TRBD2. Unmatched junction bases numbered 13, after V lost 2 bases and J lost 12 bases. CDR1 is ENHRY, CDR2 SYGVKD, per germline. The CDR3 is 14 amino acids.

Concerning this clone: Other DNA sequences in the same sample also yield this CDR3. The chain links TRBV6-5 to TRBJ1-5, with D maybe TRBD1 (6 bases). With 6 bases removed from V and 2 bases from J, the gap between germline ends came to 11 bases. CDR1 and CDR2 (germline): MNHEY, SVGAGI. This CDR3 has 14 amino acids. CDR3 amino acids: CASSQQGRNQPQHF. The CDR3 bases are TGTGCCAGCAGCCAACAGGGTCGCAATCAGCCCCAGCATTTT.

This sequence joins TRBV7-8 and TRBJ2-7, with D unresolved. Trimming cost V 5 bases and J 4 bases, with 9 bases left between them. CDR1 is SGHVS, CDR2 FQNEAQ, per germline. This CDR3 is built from 12 residues. For the CDR3, the DNA is TGTGCCAGCAGCCAAGGACCGTACGAGCAGTACTTC. It encodes CASSQGPYEQYF.